The rows below give T cell receptor beta chains drawn from one sample of a study of cytomegalovirus exposure and HLA in healthy donors. The assay was immunoSEQ multiplex PCR, and TCRdb's table has in-frame clones only and misses some. Among some 200,000 clones listed, 70% to 80% were seen once. The sample consisted of PBMCs. The receptors originated from a girl between 5 and 17 years old in good health and CMV-seropositive. Each CDR3 is given with its conserved first and last residue. A D gene is named only where the DNA matches it firmly. A row's size may be missing; if present it is once, few, many or a size class.

clone_size: -; j_call: TRBJ2-7; v_call: TRBV12-2; d_call: -; cdr3_aa: CASRLAGGGGISYEQYF; cdr3_nt: TGTGCAAGTCGCTTAGCTGGGGGCGGGGGCATCTCCTACGAGCAGTACTTC
clone_size: -; j_call: TRBJ2-1; v_call: TRBV28; d_call: -; cdr3_aa: CASNRVLSNNEQFF; cdr3_nt: TGTGCCAGCAACAGGGTCTTGAGCAACAATGAGCAGTTCTTC
clone_size: -; j_call: TRBJ1-6; v_call: TRBV4-1; d_call: -; cdr3_aa: CASSQDMGSNSPLHF; cdr3_nt: TGCGCCAGCAGCCAAGATATGGGGAGCAATTCACCCCTCCACTTT
clone_size: -; j_call: TRBJ2-1; v_call: TRBV10-3; d_call: TRBD2; cdr3_aa: CAISGSSGGPNNEQFF; cdr3_nt: TGTGCCATCAGTGGAAGTAGCGGGGGGCCTAACAATGAGCAGTTCTTC
clone_size: few; j_call: TRBJ2-2; v_call: TRBV25-1; d_call: TRBD2; cdr3_aa: CATRGGTGELFF; cdr3_nt: TGTGCCACGCGGGGGGGCACCGGGGAGCTGTTTTTT
clone_size: -; j_call: TRBJ2-1; v_call: TRBV9; d_call: TRBD2; cdr3_aa: CASSVTSGGAYQRYNEQFF; cdr3_nt: TGTGCCAGCAGCGTAACTAGCGGGGGGGCCTACCAGCGATACAATGAGCAGTTCTTC
clone_size: -; j_call: TRBJ2-5; v_call: TRBV18; d_call: TRBD2; cdr3_aa: CASSPPGLAGGPGRETQYF; cdr3_nt: TGTGCCAGCTCACCACCGGGGCTAGCGGGGGGGCCAGGTCGCGAGACCCAGTACTTC
clone_size: few; j_call: TRBJ1-1; v_call: TRBV6-5; d_call: TRBD1; cdr3_aa: CASSYSDRGTEAFF; cdr3_nt: TGTGCCAGCAGTTACTCGGACAGGGGCACTGAAGCTTTCTTT
clone_size: -; j_call: TRBJ2-7; v_call: TRBV29-1; d_call: TRBD1; cdr3_aa: CSVRQGWEAYEQYF; cdr3_nt: TGCAGCGTCCGACAGGGATGGGAAGCCTACGAGCAGTACTTC
clone_size: -; j_call: TRBJ1-4; v_call: TRBV6-1; d_call: -; cdr3_aa: CASSGRATNEKLFF; cdr3_nt: TGTGCCAGCAGTGGAAGAGCAACTAATGAAAAACTGTTTTTT
clone_size: -; j_call: TRBJ2-7; v_call: TRBV6-5; d_call: -; cdr3_aa: CASREGQIYEQYF; cdr3_nt: TGTGCCAGCAGGGAGGGACAGATCTACGAGCAGTACTTC
clone_size: -; j_call: TRBJ2-7; v_call: TRBV11-2; d_call: -; cdr3_aa: CASSLVGPYEQYF; cdr3_nt: TGTGCCAGCAGCTTAGTTGGCCCCTACGAGCAGTACTTC
clone_size: -; j_call: TRBJ1-5; v_call: TRBV13; d_call: -; cdr3_aa: CASSLGLSGGQPQHF; cdr3_nt: TGTGCCAGCAGCTTAGGCCTGTCAGGCGGGCAGCCCCAGCATTTT
clone_size: -; j_call: TRBJ1-6; v_call: TRBV10-3; d_call: -; cdr3_aa: CAISAVTSSADSPLHF; cdr3_nt: TGTGCCATCAGTGCTGTAACGTCTTCCGCGGATTCACCCCTCCACTTT
clone_size: -; j_call: TRBJ2-3; v_call: TRBV10-2; d_call: -; cdr3_aa: CASSVADTQYF; cdr3_nt: TGCGCCAGCAGTGTAGCAGATACGCAGTATTTT
clone_size: -; j_call: TRBJ1-5; v_call: TRBV27; d_call: -; cdr3_aa: CASSHRRDISNQPQHF; cdr3_nt: TGTGCCAGCAGTCACCGAAGAGATATTAGCAATCAGCCCCAGCATTTT
clone_size: -; j_call: TRBJ2-7; v_call: TRBV2; d_call: TRBD2; cdr3_aa: CASKRGGQTYEQYF; cdr3_nt: TGTGCCAGCAAGCGGGGGGGGCAAACCTACGAGCAGTACTTC